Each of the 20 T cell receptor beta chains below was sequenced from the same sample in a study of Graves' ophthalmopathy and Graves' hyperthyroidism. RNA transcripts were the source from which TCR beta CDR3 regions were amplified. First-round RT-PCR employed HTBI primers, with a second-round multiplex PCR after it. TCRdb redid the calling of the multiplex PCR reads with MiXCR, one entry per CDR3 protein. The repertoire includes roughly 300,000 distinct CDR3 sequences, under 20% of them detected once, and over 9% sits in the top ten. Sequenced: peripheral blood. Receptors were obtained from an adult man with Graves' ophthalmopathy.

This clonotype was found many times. DNA of the CDR3: TGTGCCACCAGCCAGCGGGAGGTCGGCACAGATACGCAGTATTTT. It specifies CATSQREVGTDTQYF. V is TRBV15 and J is TRBJ2-3; 9 bases agree with TRBD2. The CDR3 extends over 15 amino acids. CDR1 and CDR2 (germline): LNHNV, YYDKDF (reference sequence). V lost 5 bases to trimming and J lost 1 base; unmatched junction nucleotides: 4. The entire variable domain, with the rest obtained from reference TRBV15 and TRBJ2-3, is as follows: DAMVIQNPRYQVTQFGKPVTLSCSQTLNHNVMYWYQQKSSQAPKLLFHYYDKDFNNEADTPDNFQSRRPNTSFCFLDIRSPGLGDTAMYLCATSQREVGTDTQYFGPGTRLTVL.

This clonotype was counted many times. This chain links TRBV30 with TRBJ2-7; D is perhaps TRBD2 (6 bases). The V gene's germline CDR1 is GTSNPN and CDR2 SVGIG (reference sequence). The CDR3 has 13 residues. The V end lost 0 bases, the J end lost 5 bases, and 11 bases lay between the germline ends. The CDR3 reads CAWSVGGFHEQYF. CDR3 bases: TGTGCCTGGAGTGTCGGGGGATTCCACGAGCAGTACTTC.

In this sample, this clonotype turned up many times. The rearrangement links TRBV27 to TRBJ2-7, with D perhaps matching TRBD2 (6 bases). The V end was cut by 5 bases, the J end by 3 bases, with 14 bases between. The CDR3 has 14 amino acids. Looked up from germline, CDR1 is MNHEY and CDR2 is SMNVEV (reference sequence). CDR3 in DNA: TGTGCCAGCAGTCCATACGGGGGTCACTACGAGCAGTACTTC. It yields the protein CASSPYGGHYEQYF.

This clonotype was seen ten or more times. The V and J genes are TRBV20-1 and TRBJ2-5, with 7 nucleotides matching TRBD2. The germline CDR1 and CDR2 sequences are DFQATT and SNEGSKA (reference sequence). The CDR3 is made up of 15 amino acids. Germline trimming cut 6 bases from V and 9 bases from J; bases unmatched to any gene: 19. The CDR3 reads CSAPPLTEILAAQYF. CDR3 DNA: TGCAGTGCACCACCTTTGACCGAGATTCTAGCGGCCCAGTACTTC.

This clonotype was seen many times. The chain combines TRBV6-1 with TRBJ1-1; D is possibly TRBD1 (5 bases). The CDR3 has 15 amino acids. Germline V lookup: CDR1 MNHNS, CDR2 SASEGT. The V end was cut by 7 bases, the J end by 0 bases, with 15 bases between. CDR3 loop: CASTSGWGLNTEAFF. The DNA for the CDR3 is TGTGCCAGCACTAGTGGTTGGGGCCTGAACACTGAAGCTTTCTTT.

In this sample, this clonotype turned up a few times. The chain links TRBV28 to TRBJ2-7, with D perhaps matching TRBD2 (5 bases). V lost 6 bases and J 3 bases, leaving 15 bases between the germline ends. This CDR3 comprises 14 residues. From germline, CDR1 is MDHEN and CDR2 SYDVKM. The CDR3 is CASSSSGFYYEQYF. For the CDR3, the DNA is TGTGCCAGCAGCTCAAGCGGTTTTTACTACGAGCAGTACTTC.

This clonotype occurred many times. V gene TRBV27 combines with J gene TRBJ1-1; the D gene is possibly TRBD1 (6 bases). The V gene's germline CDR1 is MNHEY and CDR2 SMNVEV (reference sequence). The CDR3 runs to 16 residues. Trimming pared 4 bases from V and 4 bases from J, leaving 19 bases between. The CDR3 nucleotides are TGTGCCAGCAGTTCGCAACAGGGCGTTTGGTCCACTGAAGCTTTCTTT. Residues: CASSSQQGVWSTEAFF.

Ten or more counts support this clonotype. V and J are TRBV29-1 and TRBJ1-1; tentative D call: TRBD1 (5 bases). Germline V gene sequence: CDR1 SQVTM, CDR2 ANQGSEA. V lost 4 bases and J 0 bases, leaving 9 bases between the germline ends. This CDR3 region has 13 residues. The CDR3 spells CSVVLGVNTEAFF. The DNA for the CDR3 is TGCAGCGTTGTGCTAGGGGTGAACACTGAAGCTTTCTTT.

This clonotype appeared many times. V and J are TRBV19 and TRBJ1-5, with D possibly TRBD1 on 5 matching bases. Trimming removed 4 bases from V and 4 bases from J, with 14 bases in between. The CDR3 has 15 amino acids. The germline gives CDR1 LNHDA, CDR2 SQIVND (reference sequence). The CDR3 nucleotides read TGTGCCAGTAGTACCGGGACCTTGGGTAATCAGCCCCAGCATTTT. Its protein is CASSTGTLGNQPQHF.

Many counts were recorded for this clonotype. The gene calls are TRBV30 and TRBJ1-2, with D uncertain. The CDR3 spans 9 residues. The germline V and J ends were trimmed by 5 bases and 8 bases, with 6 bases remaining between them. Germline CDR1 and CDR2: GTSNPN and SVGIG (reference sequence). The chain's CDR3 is CAWSGGYTF. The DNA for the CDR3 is TGTGCCTGGTCAGGCGGCTACACCTTC.

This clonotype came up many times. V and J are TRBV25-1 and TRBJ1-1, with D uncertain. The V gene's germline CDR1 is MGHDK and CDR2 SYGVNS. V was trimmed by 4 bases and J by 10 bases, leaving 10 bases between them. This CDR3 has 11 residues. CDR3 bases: TGTGCCAGCAGTGGGTTAGACACAGCTTTCTTT. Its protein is CASSGLDTAFF.

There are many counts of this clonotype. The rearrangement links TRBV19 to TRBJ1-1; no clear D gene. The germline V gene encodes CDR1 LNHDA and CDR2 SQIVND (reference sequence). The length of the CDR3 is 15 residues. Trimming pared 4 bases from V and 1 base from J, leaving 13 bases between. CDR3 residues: CASSSGPRPNTEAFF. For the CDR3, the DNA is TGTGCCAGTAGTAGCGGTCCAAGACCGAACACTGAAGCTTTCTTT.

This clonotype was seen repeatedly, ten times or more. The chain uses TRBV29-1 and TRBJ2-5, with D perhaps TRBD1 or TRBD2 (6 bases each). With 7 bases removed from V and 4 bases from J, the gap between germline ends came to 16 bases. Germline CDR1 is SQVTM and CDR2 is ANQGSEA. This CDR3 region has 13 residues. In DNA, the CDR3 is TGCAGCGGGAGGGGGGCGCGAGGAGAGACCCAGTACTTC. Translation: CSGRGARGETQYF. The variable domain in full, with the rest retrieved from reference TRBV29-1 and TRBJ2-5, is SAVISQKPSRDICQRGTSLTIQCQVDSQVTMMFWYRQQPGQSLTLIATANQGSEATYESGFVIDKFPISRPNLTFSTLTVSNMSPEDSSIYLCSGRGARGETQYFGPGTRLLVL.

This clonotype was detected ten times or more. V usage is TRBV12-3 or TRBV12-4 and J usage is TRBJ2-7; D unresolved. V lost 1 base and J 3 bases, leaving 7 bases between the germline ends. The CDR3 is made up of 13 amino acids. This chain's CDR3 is CASSLDYYYEQYF. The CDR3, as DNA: TGTGCCAGCAGTTTAGACTATTACTACGAGCAGTACTTC.

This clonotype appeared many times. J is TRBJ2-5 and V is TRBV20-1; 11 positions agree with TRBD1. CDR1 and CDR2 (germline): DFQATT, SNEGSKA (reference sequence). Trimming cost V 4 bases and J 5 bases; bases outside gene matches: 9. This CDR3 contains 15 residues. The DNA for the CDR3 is TGCAGTGCTACAACGAGGACAGGGGGCATGGAGACCCAGTACTTC. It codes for CSATTRTGGMETQYF.

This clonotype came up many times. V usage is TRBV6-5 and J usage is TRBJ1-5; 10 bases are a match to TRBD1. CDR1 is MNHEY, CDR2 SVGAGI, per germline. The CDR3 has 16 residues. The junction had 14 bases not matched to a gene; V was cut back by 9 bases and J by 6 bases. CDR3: CARNYLGTGDSQPQHF. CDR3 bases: TGTGCCAGAAATTACCTGGGGACAGGGGATAGTCAGCCCCAGCATTTT.

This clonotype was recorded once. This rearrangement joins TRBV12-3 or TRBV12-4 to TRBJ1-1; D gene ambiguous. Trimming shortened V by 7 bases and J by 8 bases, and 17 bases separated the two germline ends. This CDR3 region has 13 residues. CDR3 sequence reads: CASTKRSGQEAFF. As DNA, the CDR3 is TGTGCCAGCACCAAACGCAGCGGCCAAGAAGCTTTCTTT.

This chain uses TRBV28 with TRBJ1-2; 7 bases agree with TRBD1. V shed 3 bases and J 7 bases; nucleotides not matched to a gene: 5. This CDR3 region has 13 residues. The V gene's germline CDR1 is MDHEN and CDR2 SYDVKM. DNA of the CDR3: TGTGCCAGCAGTTTTGGACAGGCGAGTGGCTACACCTTC. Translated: CASSFGQASGYTF.

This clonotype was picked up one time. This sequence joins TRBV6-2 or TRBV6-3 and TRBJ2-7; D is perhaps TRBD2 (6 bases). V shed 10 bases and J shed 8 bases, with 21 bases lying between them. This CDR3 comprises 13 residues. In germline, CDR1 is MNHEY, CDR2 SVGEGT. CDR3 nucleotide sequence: TGTGCCACCTACTCACGGGACTCTCCGAAGCAGTACTTC. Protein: CATYSRDSPKQYF.

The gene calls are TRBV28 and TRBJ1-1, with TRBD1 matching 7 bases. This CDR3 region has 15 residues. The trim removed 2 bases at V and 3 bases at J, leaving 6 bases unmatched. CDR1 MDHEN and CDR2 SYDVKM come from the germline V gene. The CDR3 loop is CASSLRQGLDTEAFF. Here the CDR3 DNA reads TGTGCCAGCAGTTTACGACAGGGCCTGGACACTGAAGCTTTCTTT.